Listed here are 20 T cell receptor beta chains from one sample, sequenced in a study of blood T cell repertoires in COVID-19. Repertoires were generated with immunoSEQ multiplex PCR, while TCRdb's copy carries only in-frame clones and drops some. Among 150,000 to 190,000 clones listed, around 80% were seen once. Sequenced input: PBMCs or T cells enriched from blood (not recorded which). The receptor set was obtained from a man aged 50 or older who had recovered from COVID-19.

The chain couples TRBV10-3 to TRBJ1-2; 11 nucleotides agree with TRBD1. CDR1 and CDR2 (germline): ENHRY, SYGVKD. With 7 bases clipped from V and 5 bases from J, the junction kept 12 bases outside the gene matches. The CDR3 is 16 residues long. The CDR3 protein is CAITRTGGAGDYGYTF. For the CDR3, the DNA is TGTGCCATCACTCGGACAGGGGGCGCCGGAGATTATGGCTACACCTTC.

V and J are TRBV7-6 and TRBJ2-5; 8 bases fit TRBD1. From germline, CDR1 is SGHVS and CDR2 FNYEAQ. The CDR3 runs 15 residues. After removal of 5 bases from V and 5 bases from J, the junction contained 10 bases not matched to a gene. CDR3: CASSNGQGQRETQYF. DNA for the CDR3: TGTGCCAGCAGCAATGGACAGGGCCAGCGGGAGACCCAGTACTTC.

With regard to this clone: Sequence at one end of the junction differs from germline and may be a read error. The rearrangement links TRBV7-7 to TRBJ2-1; TRBD2 aligns across 7 bases. This CDR3 has 15 residues. Per the germline V gene, CDR1 is SSHAT and CDR2 is FNYEAQ (reference sequence). The CDR3 DNA reads TGTGCTAGCAGCCTAACTAGCGCAACCTACAATGAGCAGTTCTTC. Translating gives CASSLTSATYNEQFF.

This chain joins TRBV4-2 and TRBJ2-3, with 9 bases matching TRBD1. Germline V lookup: CDR1 LGHNA, CDR2 YNFKEQ. V lost 0 bases and J lost 4; bases outside the gene matches: 5. The CDR3 has 16 residues. Here the CDR3 reads CASSQEQGAWSDTQYF. CDR3 DNA sequence: TGTGCCAGCAGCCAAGAACAGGGGGCTTGGTCAGATACGCAGTATTTT.

This clone occurred a few times. CDR3 loop: CASSIQGFGELFF. The CDR3 bases are TGTGCCAGCAGCATACAGGGGTTCGGGGAGCTGTTTTTT. The chain joins TRBV7-9 to TRBJ2-2; TRBD1 agrees at 7 bases. CDR1 and CDR2 from the germline V gene are SEHNR and FQNEAQ (reference sequence). This CDR3 has 13 amino acids. Trimming cost V 5 bases and J 7 bases; bases outside gene matches: 4.

The genes are TRBV11-1 and TRBJ1-2, with 8 bases fitting TRBD1. V gave up 5 bases and J gave up 4 bases; unmatched junction bases: 3. This CDR3 spans 13 amino acids. Germline loops: CDR1 SGHAT, CDR2 FQDESV (reference sequence). The CDR3 spells CASSADRVYGYTF. The CDR3 nucleotides are TGTGCCAGCAGCGCGGACAGGGTCTATGGCTACACCTTC. The complete variable domain, with remaining parts taken from reference TRBV11-1 and TRBJ1-2, reads EAEVAQSPRYKITEKSQAVAFWCDPISGHATLYWYRQILGQGPELLVQFQDESVVDDSQLPKDRFSAERLKGVDSTLKIQPAELGDSAMYLCASSADRVYGYTFGSGTRLTVV.

The CDR3 nucleotides are TGTGCCAGCAGTGTGGGGAGTTTCTACGAGCAGTACTTC. The encoded protein is CASSVGSFYEQYF. The V gene is TRBV12-3 or TRBV12-4, the J gene TRBJ2-7, with D tentatively TRBD2 (5 bases). This CDR3 has 13 residues. The ends were cut back, 5 bases at V and 3 bases at J, with 11 bases in the middle.

This clone was counted a single time. This chain connects TRBV19 to TRBJ2-1; tentatively, D is TRBD1 (6 bases). The CDR3 has 16 amino acids. Trimming removed 3 bases at V and 5 bases at J, with 17 bases between. Per the germline V gene, CDR1 is LNHDA and CDR2 is SQIVND (reference sequence). DNA for the CDR3: TGTGCCAGTAGTATTTTTTCCAGGGGCCTTAACAATGAGCAGTTCTTC. Translating gives CASSIFSRGLNNEQFF.

This chain links TRBV30 with TRBJ2-1; weak D call: TRBD2 (5 bases). CDR3 length equals 15 residues. The V end was cut by 5 bases, the J end by 3 bases, with 17 bases between. Germline V gene sequence: CDR1 GTSNPN, CDR2 SVGIG (reference sequence). In DNA form, the CDR3 reads TGTGCCTGGCTTTCTTCCGGGAATCTCTACAATGAGCAGTTCTTC. It is translated as CAWLSSGNLYNEQFF.

The chain couples TRBV7-4 to TRBJ2-5, with D possibly TRBD1 on 6 matching bases. Germline CDR1 and CDR2: SGHVT and SQSDAQ. The CDR3 contains 14 residues. Trimming took 0 bases from V and 1 from J, leaving 6 bases between them. The CDR3 sequence: CASSLADSQETQYF. CDR3 DNA sequence: TGTGCCAGCAGCTTAGCGGACAGCCAAGAGACCCAGTACTTC.

The chain is built from TRBV7-2 and TRBJ1-1; possibly TRBD1 for D (5 bases). Trimming removed 1 base at V and 0 bases at J, with 9 bases between. Germline V lookup: CDR1 SGHTA, CDR2 FQGNSA. CDR3 length: 15 residues. This chain's CDR3 is CASSLEAGLNTEAFF. In DNA form, the CDR3 reads TGTGCCAGCAGCTTAGAAGCAGGGTTGAACACTGAAGCTTTCTTT. Supplemented by reference TRBV7-2 and TRBJ1-1, the full variable domain reads GAGVSQSPSNKVTEKGKDVELRCDPISGHTALYWYRQSLGQGLEFLIYFQGNSAPDKSGLPSDRFSAERTGGSVSTLTIQRTQQEDSAVYLCASSLEAGLNTEAFFGQGTRLTVV.

J is TRBJ1-2 and V is TRBV5-1; maybe TRBD1 (6 bases). This CDR3 region has 17 residues. Looked up from germline, CDR1 is SGHRS and CDR2 is YFSETQ. V was clipped by 3 bases and J by 6 bases, with 24 bases between them. CDR3 sequence reads: CASSWGGGRDNSHGYTF. CDR3 sequence (DNA): TGCGCCAGCAGCTGGGGGGGAGGCCGGGACAACTCCCATGGCTACACCTTC. The full variable domain, rest sourced from reference TRBV5-1 and TRBJ1-2, is KAGVTQTPRYLIKTRGQQVTLSCSPISGHRSVSWYQQTPGQGLQFLFEYFSETQRNKGNFPGRFSGRQFSNSRSEMNVSTLELGDSALYLCASSWGGGRDNSHGYTFGSGTRLTVV.

V and J are TRBV7-8 and TRBJ2-2; maybe TRBD2 (5 bases). The CDR3 loop spans 15 amino acids. V was shortened by 3 bases and J by 7 bases, with 15 bases between the two germline ends. From germline, CDR1 is SGHVS and CDR2 FQNEAQ. CDR3 coding DNA: TGTGCCAGCAGCTTGGGGAGTGCGGAGATCGGGGAGCTGTTTTTT. Translation: CASSLGSAEIGELFF.

This chain links TRBV19 with TRBJ1-2, with D perhaps TRBD1 (6 bases). This CDR3 spans 13 amino acids. Germline V CDR1 and CDR2: LNHDA, SQIVND (reference sequence). V was cut by 5 bases and J by 3 bases, with 10 bases left in between. The CDR3: CASSVQGDYGYTF. DNA of the CDR3: TGTGCCAGTAGTGTACAGGGAGACTATGGCTACACCTTC.

The DNA for the CDR3 is TGCGCCAGCAGCTTGGGTCGGGTTATCACCGGGGAGCTGTTTTTT. The encoded protein is CASSLGRVITGELFF. This sequence joins TRBV5-1 and TRBJ2-2; D gene unclear. The germline V gene has CDR1 SGHRS and CDR2 YFSETQ. This CDR3 has 15 residues. The ends were cut back, 0 bases at V and 4 bases at J, with 10 bases in the middle.

In this sample, this clone turned up once. The chain links TRBV7-2 to TRBJ2-7; D is unclear. The CDR3 covers 15 residues. V lost 2 bases, J lost 0 bases, and 11 bases lay in between. The V gene's germline CDR1 is SGHTA and CDR2 FQGNSA. CDR3 in amino acids: CASSLSPVSSYEQYF. Here the CDR3 DNA reads TGTGCCAGCAGCTTATCCCCGGTAAGCTCCTACGAGCAGTACTTC.

V and J are TRBV9 and TRBJ2-5; 7 bases line up with TRBD1. Germline values: CDR1 SGDLS, CDR2 YYNGEE. V dropped 0 bases and J dropped 2; count of bases not matched to a gene: 7. This CDR3 comprises 16 residues. CDR3 loop: CASSVEGHRGQETQYF. As DNA, the CDR3 is TGTGCCAGCAGCGTAGAAGGGCACAGGGGACAAGAGACCCAGTACTTC.

This chain links TRBV2 with TRBJ1-4, with TRBD1 matching 7 bases. CDR1 and CDR2 (germline): SNHLY, FYNNEI. Germline trimming cut 7 bases from V and 5 bases from J; bases unmatched to any gene: 4. The length of the CDR3 is 13 residues. The CDR3 DNA is TGTGCCAGCATAGGACAGGTCAATGAAAAACTGTTTTTT. Its translation: CASIGQVNEKLFF.

J is TRBJ1-2 and V is TRBV4-3; no definite D call. The germline V and J ends were trimmed by 1 base and 0 bases, with 9 bases remaining between them. CDR1 is LGHNA, CDR2 YSLEER, per germline. The CDR3 covers 15 residues. CDR3 region: CASSQVAVTNYGYTF. Written as DNA, the CDR3 is TGCGCCAGCAGCCAAGTGGCGGTAACTAACTATGGCTACACCTTC.

The genes are TRBV2 and TRBJ1-1; possibly TRBD1 for D (5 bases). Germline-derived CDR1 and CDR2 are SNHLY and FYNNEI. V lost 8 bases to trimming and J lost 8 bases, with 15 bases between them. There are 12 residues in the CDR3. CDR3 protein: CASGAAEEEAFF. As DNA, the CDR3 is TGTGCCAGCGGGGCCGCCGAAGAAGAAGCTTTCTTT.